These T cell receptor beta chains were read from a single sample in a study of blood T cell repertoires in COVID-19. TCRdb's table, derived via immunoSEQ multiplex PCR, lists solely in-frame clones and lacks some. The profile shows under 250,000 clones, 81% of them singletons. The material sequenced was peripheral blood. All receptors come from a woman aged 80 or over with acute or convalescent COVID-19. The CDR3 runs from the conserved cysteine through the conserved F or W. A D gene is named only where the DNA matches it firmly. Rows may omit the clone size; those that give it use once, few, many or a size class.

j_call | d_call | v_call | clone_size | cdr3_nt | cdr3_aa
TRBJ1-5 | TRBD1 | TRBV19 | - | TGTGCCAGTAGTGGGGGGACAGGACTTTCGTATCAGCCCCAGCATTTT | CASSGGTGLSYQPQHF
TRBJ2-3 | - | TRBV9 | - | TGTGCCAGCAGCTCTCCCTACGGGGAACTTATCACAGATACGCAGTATTTT | CASSSPYGELITDTQYF
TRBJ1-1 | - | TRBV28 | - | TGTGCCAGCAGGAGAACAGGGCAGAACACTGAAGCTTTCTTT | CASRRTGQNTEAFF
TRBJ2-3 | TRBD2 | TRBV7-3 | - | TGTGCCAGCAGCTTAAAGGCTAGCGGATTCAATTCTAGCACAGATACGCAGTATTTT | CASSLKASGFNSSTDTQYF
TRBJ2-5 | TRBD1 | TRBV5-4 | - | TGTGCCAGCGGTAGACAGGGTCAAGAGACCCAGTACTTC | CASGRQGQETQYF
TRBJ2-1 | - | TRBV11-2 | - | TGTGCCAGCCTGCGGGGAAACTCCTACAATGAGCAGTTCTTC | CASLRGNSYNEQFF
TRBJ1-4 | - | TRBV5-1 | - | TGCGCCAGCAGCTTGGCCCTCCAGGCCGAGGGTGAAAAACTGTTTTTT | CASSLALQAEGEKLFF
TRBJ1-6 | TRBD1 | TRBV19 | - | TGTGCCAGTAGTCCGACAGGGTTAAATTCACCCCTCCACTTT | CASSPTGLNSPLHF
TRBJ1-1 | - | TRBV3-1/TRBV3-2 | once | TGTGCCAGCAGCCCAAAACAGGGTAGTAACACTGAAGCTTTCTTT | CASSPKQGSNTEAFF
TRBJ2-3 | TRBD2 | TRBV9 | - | TGTGCCAGCAGCGTAGCAGCGGGGGATGATACGCAGTATTTT | CASSVAAGDDTQYF
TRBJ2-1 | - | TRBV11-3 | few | TGTGCCAGCTCACTAAGCTCCTACAATGAGCAGTTCTTC | CASSLSSYNEQFF